The 20 T cell receptor beta chains in this list originate from one sample, sequenced in a study of shared clonotypes between healthy human individuals. Repertoires were generated with immunoSEQ multiplex PCR, while TCRdb's copy carries only in-frame clones and drops some. The sample has millions of clones, more than 85% seen once. Sequencing used naive CD4+ T cells from PBMCs. The sample's subset: CD45RA+ positively selected. These receptors were obtained from a man between 18 and 35 years old in good health. Some clones in this sample may be carry-over from other donors' samples.

The V gene is TRBV6-5, the J gene TRBJ2-2; D is undetermined. The germline V gene encodes CDR1 MNHEY and CDR2 SVGAGI. This CDR3 region has 12 residues. V shed 7 bases and J shed 8 bases, with 11 bases lying between them. The CDR3 region is CASISPRGELFF. As DNA, the CDR3 is TGTGCCAGCATCAGCCCAAGGGGGGAGCTGTTTTTT.

This chain connects TRBV9 to TRBJ2-1, with D possibly being TRBD1 (7 bases). V was trimmed by 0 bases and J by 9 bases, leaving 13 bases between them. CDR3 length: 14 residues. The V gene's germline CDR1 is SGDLS and CDR2 YYNGEE. The CDR3 nucleotides read TGTGCCAGCAGCGTAGCTACGGGGGACAGTGAGCAGTTCTTC. Translated, it gives CASSVATGDSEQFF.

The chain combines TRBV5-5 with TRBJ2-7; no clear D. CDR3 length: 14 amino acids. The V gene's germline CDR1 is SGHKS and CDR2 YYEKEE (reference sequence). The V gene lost 4 bases and the J gene lost 4 bases, with 15 bases spanning the gap. CDR3 sequence: CASSDRQFGYEQYF. For the CDR3, the DNA is TGTGCCAGCAGCGACCGGCAGTTTGGGTACGAGCAGTACTTC. The whole variable domain, filled in from reference TRBV5-5 and TRBJ2-7, reads DAGVTQSPTHLIKTRGQQVTLRCSPISGHKSVSWYQQVLGQGPQFIFQYYEKEERGRGNFPDRFSARQFPNYSSELNVNALLLGDSALYLCASSDRQFGYEQYFGPGTRLTVT.

The J gene is TRBJ1-1, the V gene TRBV28; weak D call: TRBD1 (5 bases). The length of the CDR3 is 16 residues. Germline lookup yields CDR1 MDHEN and CDR2 SYDVKM. The V end was cut by 2 bases, the J end by 6 bases, with 19 bases between. CDR3 amino acids: CASSLGDGPGIAEAFF. As DNA, the CDR3 is TGTGCCAGCAGTTTAGGGGACGGACCGGGTATCGCTGAAGCTTTCTTT. Using reference TRBV28 and TRBJ1-1 for the parts outside the CDR3, the full variable domain is DVKVTQSSRYLVKRTGEKVFLECVQDMDHENMFWYRQDPGLGLRLIYFSYDVKMKEKGDIPEGYSVSREKKERFSLILESASTNQTSMYLCASSLGDGPGIAEAFFGQGTRLTVV.

The rearrangement joins TRBV19 to TRBJ2-5, with 13 positions matching TRBD2. V lost 6 bases and J lost 2; bases outside the gene matches: 0. The CDR3 runs 14 residues. Germline CDR1 LNHDA, CDR2 SQIVND (reference sequence). The CDR3 reads CASRLAGGQETQYF. In DNA form, the CDR3 reads TGTGCCAGTAGACTAGCGGGAGGGCAAGAGACCCAGTACTTC.

This chain connects TRBV7-2 to TRBJ1-2; TRBD1 agrees at 7 bases. Trimming cost V 7 bases and J 2 bases; bases outside gene matches: 7. Germline CDR1 reads SGHTA; CDR2 reads FQGNSA. The CDR3 is 14 residues long. CDR3: CASIGTADNYGYTF. The CDR3 bases are TGTGCCAGCATCGGGACAGCGGACAACTATGGCTACACCTTC.

This clone came up once. The sample holds other DNA sequences that translate to the same CDR3. The chain joins TRBV2 to TRBJ2-3; D not certain. Germline CDR1 SNHLY, CDR2 FYNNEI. Deletions cut 5 bases from V and 2 bases from J, with 5 bases between. CDR3 length: 12 amino acids. CDR3 amino acids: CASSLSTDTQYF. The CDR3 DNA follows: TGTGCCAGCAGTTTATCCACAGATACGCAGTATTTT.

The chain employs TRBV5-4 and TRBJ2-4; 9 positions match TRBD1. With V trimmed by 4 bases and J by 9 bases, 11 bases remained unmatched. The germline gives CDR1 SGHNT, CDR2 YYREEE (reference sequence). This CDR3 comprises 15 residues. This CDR3 reads CASSPGDRDWGIQYF. For the CDR3, the DNA is TGTGCCAGCAGCCCGGGGGACAGGGATTGGGGCATTCAGTACTTC. The full variable domain, with the rest looked up from reference TRBV5-4 and TRBJ2-4, is ETGVTQSPTHLIKTRGQQVTLRCSSQSGHNTVSWYQQALGQGPQFIFQYYREEENGRGNFPPRFSGLQFPNYSSELNVNALELDDSALYLCASSPGDRDWGIQYFGAGTRLSVL.

This sequence joins TRBV28 and TRBJ1-4; possible D gene TRBD1, 6 bases. The V end was cut by 2 bases, the J end by 7 bases, with 17 bases between. Germline V gene lookup returns CDR1 MDHEN and CDR2 SYDVKM. CDR3 length equals 16 residues. The CDR3 is CASSLPTGTFFEKLFF. CDR3 DNA sequence: TGTGCCAGCAGTTTACCCACAGGGACCTTCTTTGAAAAACTGTTTTTT.

The rearrangement joins TRBV6-1 to TRBJ1-2; the match to TRBD1 covers 10 bases. The germline CDR1 and CDR2 sequences are MNHNS and SASEGT. Trimming removed 6 bases from V and 5 bases from J; junction bases left unmatched: 3. CDR3 size: 13 residues. The CDR3 reads CASRTGGAYGYTF. CDR3 sequence (DNA): TGTGCCAGCAGGACAGGGGGCGCGTATGGCTACACCTTC.

This sequence joins TRBV19 and TRBJ1-2; D gene ambiguous. This CDR3 has 14 residues. V was trimmed by 1 base and J by 4 bases, leaving 10 bases between them. Germline CDR1 and CDR2: LNHDA and SQIVND (reference sequence). CDR3 sequence (DNA): TGTGCCAGTAGTATAGGCCCAGTTCGCTATGGCTACACCTTC. It is translated as CASSIGPVRYGYTF.

DNA of the CDR3: TGTGCCAGCAGCTCATCCGGGACAGCGGCTAACTATGGCTACACCTTC. Amino acid sequence: CASSSSGTAANYGYTF. The chain uses TRBV13 and TRBJ1-2; 7 bases map to TRBD1. J lost 0 bases, V lost 4 bases, and 8 bases had no gene match. This CDR3 spans 16 amino acids. Germline V gene sequence: CDR1 PRHDT, CDR2 FYEKMQ (reference sequence). Full variable domain (missing parts from reference TRBV13 and TRBJ1-2): AAGVIQSPRHLIKEKRETATLKCYPIPRHDTVYWYQQGPGQDPQFLISFYEKMQSDKGSIPDRFSAQQFSDYHSELNMSSLELGDSALYFCASSSSGTAANYGYTFGSGTRLTVV.

The V call is TRBV5-4, the J call TRBJ2-5, with D possibly TRBD2 on 7 matching bases. Between the trimmed V and J ends, which lost 4 bases and 4 bases, there was a span of 20 bases. The CDR3 loop spans 16 amino acids. CDR1 and CDR2 (germline): SGHNT, YYREEE (reference sequence). The CDR3 loop is CASSPQSGVRGETQYF. The CDR3 coding sequence is TGTGCCAGCAGCCCGCAAAGCGGGGTCAGGGGAGAGACCCAGTACTTC.

The V gene is TRBV9, the J gene TRBJ2-2; D call uncertain. Germline V CDR1 and CDR2: SGDLS, YYNGEE. This CDR3 comprises 12 residues. Trimming left V 0 bases short and J 10 bases short, with 7 bases between. The CDR3 loop is CASSVGWEELFF. For the CDR3, the DNA is TGTGCCAGCAGCGTAGGATGGGAGGAGCTGTTTTTT.

J is TRBJ2-7 and V is TRBV7-9; no clear D gene. Trimming took 5 bases from V and 3 from J, leaving 14 bases between them. This CDR3 has 14 amino acids. The germline gives CDR1 SEHNR, CDR2 FQNEAQ (reference sequence). CDR3 loop: CASSPPGGVYEQYF. The CDR3 DNA reads as TGTGCCAGCAGCCCCCCCGGTGGAGTCTACGAGCAGTACTTC. The complete variable domain, with remaining parts taken from reference TRBV7-9 and TRBJ2-7, reads DTGVSQNPRHKITKRGQNVTFRCDPISEHNRLYWYRQTLGQGPEFLTYFQNEAQLEKSRLLSDRFSAERPKGSFSTLEIQRTEQGDSAMYLCASSPPGGVYEQYFGPGTRLTVT.

The sample holds one count of this clone. The chain links TRBV4-3 to TRBJ2-5; TRBD2 aligns across 13 bases. Germline CDR1 reads LGHNA; CDR2 reads YSLEER. This CDR3 has 17 amino acids. With 1 base clipped from V and 5 bases from J, the junction kept 7 bases outside the gene matches. The CDR3 nucleotides read TGCGCCAGCAGCCAAGGGACTAGCGGGAGTTTGGGGGAGACCCAGTACTTC. Amino acids: CASSQGTSGSLGETQYF.

The V gene is TRBV15, the J gene TRBJ1-3; TRBD1 matches 7 bases. Germline assignment: CDR1 LNHNV and CDR2 YYDKDF (reference sequence). The trim removed 2 bases at V and 2 bases at J, leaving 3 bases unmatched. The CDR3 contains 15 residues. CDR3 sequence reads: CATSRLGTAGNTIYF. The CDR3 bases are TGTGCCACCAGCAGACTCGGGACAGCTGGAAACACCATATATTTT.

This clone was recorded a few times. V and J are TRBV6-1 and TRBJ1-1, with D perhaps matching TRBD1 (6 bases). Germline CDR1 is MNHNS and CDR2 is SASEGT. Deletions cut 6 bases from V and 5 bases from J, with 13 bases between. The CDR3 is made up of 13 amino acids. The CDR3 nucleotides are TGTGCCAGCAGGCTCACAGGGTTTACTGAAGCTTTCTTT. This encodes CASRLTGFTEAFF.

The table lists this clone with a count of one. The CDR3 protein is CASSPEPGLAGFLDTQYF. As DNA, the CDR3 is TGTGCCAGCAGTCCAGAGCCGGGACTAGCGGGGTTTTTGGATACGCAGTATTTT. The rearrangement uses TRBV28 and TRBJ2-3; 13 bases agree with TRBD2. CDR1 is MDHEN, CDR2 SYDVKM, per germline. The CDR3 is 18 residues long. V lost 5 bases to trimming and J lost 6 bases; unmatched junction nucleotides: 14.

This sequence joins TRBV20-1 and TRBJ2-2; D may be TRBD1 (5 bases). V was pared by 8 bases and J by 9 bases, with 10 bases between. Germline assignment: CDR1 DFQATT and CDR2 SNEGSKA (reference sequence). The CDR3 has 10 amino acids. The CDR3 sequence: CSPGFRELFF. In nucleotides, the CDR3 is TGCAGTCCAGGGTTCCGGGAGCTGTTTTTT.